This T cell receptor beta chain was sequenced in a study of blood T cells in healthy people across ages (dated by TCRdb to between 2014 and 2017). Broadly, across the study: In model experiments, template switching captured roughly one uniquely barcoded TCR beta cDNA molecule for every two T cells. Four age groups were formed from the donors: young (average approximately 15 years), middle-aged (less than 40), aged (more than 55) and long-lived (about 80). Donors of different ages were randomly distributed across sequencing lanes to avoid experimental bias. Age-related changes in TCR beta repertoire diversity were measured in the study by deep sequencing normalized with unique cDNA molecular identifiers. For two donors (one aged 18 to 30 and one aged 80 or older), the study analyzed two additional independent replicas of 1 million unique cDNA reads from the same blood draw.

Library method: 5' RACE. The run used an Illumina HiSeq 2500. A second PCR of roughly 6 to 12 cycles was run with a J-beta primer mix and a sample-barcoded 5' primer. Each TCR beta cDNA molecule received a unique molecular identifier from a template-switch 5' adaptor carrying 12 random nucleotides. Each sample yielded at least 3 million CDR3-containing paired-end reads. All of the RNA was converted into first-strand cDNA using the Mint cDNA synthesis kit, with a TRBC-specific oligonucleotide serving as the primer. All cDNA was treated with uracil-DNA glycosylase and then went through a first 18-cycle PCR with the universal primers M1SS and BC2_uni_R. The original pipeline was this. Each sample was normalized by randomly selecting 1 million high-quality reads, each carrying a distinct molecular identifier. Instead of being binned into consensus sequences, reads that shared molecular identifiers were thrown out. MiTCR, run with a Q25 quality threshold and the strictest error-elimination algorithm, handled CDR3 identification, clonotype clustering and error correction. A nonparametric unseen species model with Euler transformation was used to estimate a lower bound on total TCR beta diversity. TCRdb reran the public reads through fastp at Q25 and MiXCR, keeping productive beta chains. Records with the same CDR3 protein are collapsed into one entry carrying the most frequent genes and DNA. The V and J calls come from TCRdb's annotation, not from the publication. The sample table contains about 970,000 distinct CDR3 sequences; only one count was recorded for approximately 50% of them. The biggest ten clones account for over 20% of the sample.

As regards this clonotype: Its binding antigen is unknown. Base qualities were left out, and no much larger clone turns up one base away.

Sequences MNHNY (CDR1) and SVGAGI (CDR2) are obtained from the germline V gene (reference sequence). The CDR3 spans 12 residues, from the cysteine through the phenylalanine. Only the CDR3 DNA is retained, 36 bases long and in frame from the first base. Trimming at the junction amounts to 8 bases on V and 0 bases on J, and the germline ends lie 8 bases apart. Overall results and qualifications from the work: Observed TCR beta diversity per million T cells fell roughly linearly with age, and a significant reduction was already apparent by age roughly 40. The long-lived group showed more naive CD4+ T cells, fewer expanded clones and increased TCR diversity than the aged group, suggesting age selection. Estimates of total diversity based on one million sequenced T cells were considered lower bounds and underestimates. Because profiling used bulk unsorted PBMCs, naive and antigen-experienced compartments could not be compared conclusively. Because the CMV infection status of the donors was unknown, age-related changes in expanded clonotypes may potentially have been confounded. The percentage of naive T cells measured by flow cytometry correlated strongly with observed TCR beta diversity.

Systemically healthy Caucasian individuals from Russia, 39 in total and aged about 6 to 95 years, were included as donors. Each donor gave roughly 9 milliliters of peripheral blood, drawn into EDTA-treated Vacutainer tubes. PBMCs were isolated by Ficoll-Paque density-gradient centrifugation, with at least 6 million obtained per sample. Total RNA was extracted from PBMCs with Trizol reagent, with at least 5 micrograms obtained per sample. For every donor, flow cytometry on a PBMC aliquot measured the percentage of naive CD45RAhigh/CD27high T cells. Sequencing was performed on blood. The chain is assembled from TRBV6-6 and TRBJ2-7; the D gene is possibly TRBD1 or TRBD2, each agreeing over 5 bases. This TCR was sampled from a woman between 55 and 75 years old in good health. The CDR3 reads as follows: CASGGPSYEQYF. At the DNA level, the sequence is TGTGCCAGCGGGGGTCCCTCCTACGAGCAGTACTTC.